One and the same sample provided the 32 T cell receptor beta chains below, sequenced in a study of a mutant IDH1 vaccine in newly diagnosed glioma (dated by TCRdb to the early 2020s). The sample's time point label is to be understood as: week 35, safety follow-up. A 20-mer mutant IDH1 peptide at 300 micrograms in Montanide made up each vaccine dose, which was injected subcutaneously together with topical imiquimod. For these receptors, no antigen is known. The method was the immunoSEQ multiplex PCR assay. Imported from immuneACCESS, the table was reduced by TCRdb to in-frame sequences with V and J called. These copies leave out some clones; in studies compared against another copy, an unresolved V gene accounts for under half, and the cause of the remainder is not known. This sample is represented by some 47,000 clones; around 81% of them were singletons. The top ten clones comprise roughly 4.5% of the sample.

The sequencing here drew on PBMCs, taken from a glioma patient whose treatment included an IDH1 peptide vaccine. The source of these receptors is a woman aged 40 to 50 with glioma. Some clones in this sample may be carry-over from other donors' samples.

This chain links TRBV11-2 with TRBJ1-1, with D maybe TRBD1 (5 bases). V was pared by 2 bases and J by 8 bases, with 15 bases between. Germline-derived CDR1 and CDR2 are SGHAT and FQNNGV. The CDR3 is 14 residues long. CDR3 in amino acids: CASSLFRTRDEAFF. The CDR3, as DNA: TGTGCCAGCAGCTTATTTCGGACACGAGACGAAGCTTTCTTT.

The chain has TRBV7-6 and TRBJ1-1; D may be TRBD1 (6 bases). In germline, CDR1 is SGHVS, CDR2 FNYEAQ. The CDR3 extends over 15 amino acids. Trimming pared 5 bases from V and 1 base from J, leaving 14 bases between. CDR3 in DNA: TGTGCCAGCAGCCCAAGGGGGGGGACGAACACTGAAGCTTTCTTT. Translation gives CASSPRGGTNTEAFF.

J is TRBJ2-7 and V is TRBV29-1, with D tentatively TRBD2 (6 bases). Germline V gene lookup returns CDR1 SQVTM and CDR2 ANQGSEA. The CDR3 has 12 residues. V was shortened by 4 bases and J by 3 bases, with 10 bases between the two germline ends. In DNA, the CDR3 is TGCAGCGTTGTATACGGGGGCTACGAGCAGTACTTC. Translation gives CSVVYGGYEQYF.

This chain joins TRBV10-3 and TRBJ1-1; TRBD1 agrees at 9 bases. The trim removed 3 bases at V and 1 base at J, leaving 6 bases unmatched. CDR1 is ENHRY, CDR2 SYGVKD, per germline. The CDR3 contains 16 residues. CDR3 residues: CAISDHGQGPNTEAFF. CDR3 DNA sequence: TGTGCCATCAGTGACCACGGACAGGGGCCGAACACTGAAGCTTTCTTT.

V and J are TRBV29-1 and TRBJ2-7, with TRBD1 matching over 7 bases. V trimming: 4 bases; J trimming: 1 base; junction bases outside the gene matches: 4. CDR1 SQVTM and CDR2 ANQGSEA come from the germline V gene. The CDR3 covers 13 residues. CDR3 sequence reads: CSVAYRGSYEQYF. In DNA, the CDR3 is TGCAGCGTTGCCTACAGGGGATCCTACGAGCAGTACTTC.

The chain is built from TRBV28 and TRBJ1-1; no clear D gene. The CDR3 is 15 amino acids. The germline V gene encodes CDR1 MDHEN and CDR2 SYDVKM. Trimming took 7 bases from V and 2 from J, leaving 17 bases between them. CDR3 nucleotide sequence: TGTGCCAGCAATCCCTTGGACGCGGGCAACACTGAAGCTTTCTTT. Protein: CASNPLDAGNTEAFF.

The V call is TRBV15, the J call TRBJ2-5, with D unclear. Trimming cost V 5 bases and J 2 bases, with 18 bases left between them. Per germline, CDR1 LNHNV and CDR2 YYDKDF (reference sequence). CDR3 size: 16 residues. CDR3 in DNA: TGTGCCACCAGCGCAGGCGGAACGGTCAGTCAAGAGACCCAGTACTTC. Its translation is CATSAGGTVSQETQYF.

The chain employs TRBV5-1 and TRBJ2-7; D is unclear. V shed 4 bases and J shed 2 bases, with 16 bases lying between them. This CDR3 has 15 residues. Germline CDR1 and CDR2: SGHRS and YFSETQ. The CDR3 coding sequence is TGCGCCAGCAGCCCTTGGTCGCAGCTAACCTACGAGCAGTACTTC. As protein: CASSPWSQLTYEQYF.

The rearrangement uses TRBV7-2 and TRBJ2-6; a weak D match, TRBD1 (6 bases). This CDR3 is 16 amino acids long. CDR1 SGHTA and CDR2 FQGNSA come from the germline V gene. With 5 bases removed from V and 2 bases from J, the gap between germline ends came to 13 bases. The CDR3 DNA sequence: TGTGCCAGCAGCACTTATAGGACAGCTGGGGCCAACGTCCTGACTTTC. It specifies CASSTYRTAGANVLTF.

This chain uses TRBV6-5 with TRBJ2-7, with D possibly being TRBD1 (6 bases). V lost 6 bases and J 5 bases, leaving 17 bases between the germline ends. Looked up from germline, CDR1 is MNHEY and CDR2 is SVGAGI. The CDR3 has 14 amino acids. This chain's CDR3 is CASSRRTVANEQYF. CDR3 sequence (DNA): TGTGCCAGCAGCCGCCGGACAGTAGCCAACGAGCAGTACTTC.

The rearrangement uses TRBV6-1 and TRBJ1-5; TRBD1 aligns across 9 bases. Germline V gene lookup returns CDR1 MNHNS and CDR2 SASEGT. Trimming removed 5 bases from V and 5 bases from J; junction bases left unmatched: 7. The CDR3 contains 15 residues. The CDR3 region is CASSLNRGRDQPQHF. CDR3 bases: TGTGCCAGCAGTCTAAACAGGGGGCGAGATCAGCCCCAGCATTTT.

This chain links TRBV28 with TRBJ2-5, with D maybe TRBD1 (5 bases). The CDR3 is 13 amino acids. Per germline, CDR1 MDHEN and CDR2 SYDVKM. Trimming stripped 8 bases from V and 5 bases from J, with 15 bases between. CDR3 residues: CASQDSTGETQYF. In nucleotides, the CDR3 is TGTGCCAGCCAAGACAGCACCGGGGAGACCCAGTACTTC.

The J gene is TRBJ1-2, the V gene TRBV29-1, with D possibly matching TRBD1 (6 bases). Trimming shortened V by 1 base and J by 6 bases, and 21 bases separated the two germline ends. The CDR3 runs to 16 residues. Germline-derived CDR1 and CDR2 are SQVTM and ANQGSEA. As DNA, the CDR3 is TGCAGCGTTGAAGGGTACTGGGGGCAGGGTAAAGATGGCTACACCTTC. It encodes CSVEGYWGQGKDGYTF.

CDR3 sequence reads: CANSRRGMNTEAFF. The CDR3 DNA reads as TGTGCCAACTCGAGGAGGGGAATGAACACTGAAGCTTTCTTT. This chain joins TRBV28 and TRBJ1-1; perhaps TRBD1 as D (5 bases). The CDR3 has 14 amino acids. Between the trimmed V and J ends, which lost 10 bases and 0 bases, there was a span of 15 bases. The germline V gene has CDR1 MDHEN and CDR2 SYDVKM.

The table lists this clone with a few counts. This rearrangement joins TRBV12-5 to TRBJ1-5, with D unresolved. This CDR3 region has 12 residues. Germline V gene lookup returns CDR1 LGHNT and CDR2 FRNRAP. The V end lost 4 bases, the J end lost 6 bases, and 7 bases lay between the germline ends. CDR3 amino acids: CASGSGGQPQHF. In nucleotides, the CDR3 is TGTGCTAGTGGTTCTGGCGGTCAGCCCCAGCATTTT. Full variable domain (missing parts from reference TRBV12-5 and TRBJ1-5): DARVTQTPRHKVTEMGQEVTMRCQPILGHNTVFWYRQTMMQGLELLAYFRNRAPLDDSGMPKDRFSAEMPDATLATLKIQPSEPRDSAVYFCASGSGGQPQHFGDGTRLSIL.

This sequence joins TRBV4-3 and TRBJ1-2, with no clear D. V was cut by 0 bases and J by 6 bases, with 14 bases left in between. In germline, CDR1 is LGHNA, CDR2 YSLEER. There are 15 residues in the CDR3. CDR3 amino acids: CASSQEFSRSDGYTF. For the CDR3, the DNA is TGCGCCAGCAGCCAAGAATTCTCGAGGTCCGATGGCTACACCTTC.

This sequence joins TRBV14 and TRBJ2-1; possibly TRBD2 for D (5 bases). CDR1 and CDR2 (germline): SGHDN, FVKESK. The CDR3 extends over 15 amino acids. With 1 base removed from V and 4 bases from J, the gap between germline ends came to 11 bases. The CDR3, as DNA: TGTGCCAGCAGCCAAGTGAGGGTTAGATACAATGAGCAGTTCTTC. Protein sequence: CASSQVRVRYNEQFF.

This chain links TRBV9 with TRBJ1-2; 7 bases are shared with TRBD1. From germline, CDR1 is SGDLS and CDR2 YYNGEE. The CDR3 extends over 14 amino acids. The J segment lost 4 bases and the V segment lost 3 bases, leaving 6 bases of the junction unmatched. The CDR3 region is CASSAPGTVYGYTF. In DNA form, the CDR3 reads TGTGCCAGCAGCGCCCCCGGGACAGTCTATGGCTACACCTTC.

The CDR3, as DNA: TGTGCCAGCAGGTCCCGACGGTTTAGCAATCAGCCCCAGCATTTT. It yields the protein CASRSRRFSNQPQHF. The chain links TRBV28 to TRBJ1-5, with D hard to call. The V end lost 6 bases, the J end lost 0 bases, and 12 bases lay between the germline ends. CDR3 length equals 15 residues. From germline, CDR1 is MDHEN and CDR2 SYDVKM.

The rearrangement links TRBV12-5 to TRBJ2-5, with D perhaps matching TRBD1 (5 bases). The V gene lost 2 bases and the J gene lost 5 bases, with 9 bases spanning the gap. Germline V gene lookup returns CDR1 LGHNT and CDR2 FRNRAP. The CDR3 is 13 amino acids. In nucleotides, the CDR3 is TGTGCTAGTGGTTTGTACAGGTCGGAGACCCAGTACTTC. Amino acid sequence: CASGLYRSETQYF.

J is TRBJ2-5 and V is TRBV6-5; maybe TRBD1 (5 bases). The CDR3 runs 12 residues. The V end lost 5 bases, the J end lost 1 base, and 5 bases lay between the germline ends. CDR1 and CDR2 from the germline V gene are MNHEY and SVGAGI. The CDR3, as DNA: TGTGCCAGCAGTCAGGGCCAAGAGACCCAGTACTTC. Translation gives CASSQGQETQYF.

This clone has only one observation. The J gene is TRBJ2-2, the V gene TRBV27, with 9 bases matching TRBD2. Germline V lookup: CDR1 MNHEY, CDR2 SMNVEV (reference sequence). V gave up 5 bases and J gave up 7 bases; unmatched junction bases: 5. The CDR3 is 14 residues long. The CDR3 nucleotides read TGTGCCAGCAGTGGGGGGACTAGCCACGGGGAGCTGTTTTTT. Amino acid sequence: CASSGGTSHGELFF.

The rearrangement uses TRBV2 and TRBJ1-5, with D possibly being TRBD1 (5 bases). With 7 bases removed from V and 7 bases from J, the gap between germline ends came to 17 bases. The length of the CDR3 is 14 residues. CDR1 is SNHLY, CDR2 FYNNEI, per germline. CDR3 protein: CASNWRGVEQPQHF. The DNA for the CDR3 is TGTGCCAGCAACTGGCGGGGGGTTGAACAGCCCCAGCATTTT.

The chain recombines TRBV4-2 with TRBJ1-5; D is undetermined. CDR3 length: 13 residues. Germline CDR1 is LGHNA and CDR2 is YNFKEQ. V was cut by 1 base and J by 5 bases, with 6 bases left in between. CDR3 sequence reads: CASSQGGHQPQHF. CDR3 nucleotide sequence: TGTGCCAGCAGCCAAGGGGGTCATCAGCCCCAGCATTTT.

The gene calls are TRBV6-5 and TRBJ2-5; D gene ambiguous. There are 13 residues in the CDR3. Germline CDR1 is MNHEY and CDR2 is SVGAGI. V shed 0 bases and J shed 5 bases, with 7 bases lying between them. The chain's CDR3 is CASSYSGVETQYF. The CDR3 nucleotides are TGTGCCAGCAGTTACTCTGGGGTGGAGACCCAGTACTTC.

The rearrangement joins TRBV9 to TRBJ2-1, with 8 bases lining up with TRBD2. Germline loops: CDR1 SGDLS, CDR2 YYNGEE. The V segment lost 4 bases and the J segment 8 bases; nucleotides outside the gene matches: 14. The CDR3 loop spans 16 amino acids. The CDR3 coding sequence is TGTGCCAGCAGCCTTTGGCGGGGGGTTCCATTTGATGAGCAGTTCTTC. Translation gives CASSLWRGVPFDEQFF.

This clone was picked up a small number of times. The chain joins TRBV5-4 to TRBJ2-1; 9 bases are a match to TRBD2. Per the germline V gene, CDR1 is SGHNT and CDR2 is YYREEE (reference sequence). This CDR3 is built from 13 residues. V trimming: 5 bases; J trimming: 4 bases; junction bases outside the gene matches: 1. In nucleotides, the CDR3 is TGTGCCAGCAGGCGGGAGGGTTACAATGAGCAGTTCTTC. Translation: CASRREGYNEQFF.

This clone came up a few times. CDR3 nucleotide sequence: TGTGCCAGCTCACCACCTCAGGGACTAGTGGACAATGAGCAGTTCTTC. Protein sequence: CASSPPQGLVDNEQFF. The chain recombines TRBV18 with TRBJ2-1, with TRBD2 identical over 8 bases. Trimming took 0 bases from V and 5 from J; bases not matched to a gene: 6. In germline, CDR1 is KGHSH, CDR2 LQKENI. This CDR3 contains 16 residues.

The chain carries TRBV29-1 and TRBJ2-1; possibly TRBD2 for D (6 bases). This CDR3 has 13 residues. The V gene's germline CDR1 is SQVTM and CDR2 ANQGSEA. V lost 3 bases and J 7 bases, leaving 13 bases between the germline ends. The CDR3 here is CSVEVFGGNEQFF. The CDR3 nucleotides read TGCAGCGTTGAGGTTTTTGGGGGGAATGAGCAGTTCTTC.

This clone was picked up a small number of times. The chain is built from TRBV27 and TRBJ1-1; D uncertain. This CDR3 is 11 amino acids long. The germline V and J ends were trimmed by 7 bases and 4 bases, with 7 bases remaining between them. Germline V CDR1 and CDR2: MNHEY, SMNVEV (reference sequence). The CDR3 reads CASMGSTEAFF. The CDR3 DNA follows: TGTGCCAGCATGGGGAGCACTGAAGCTTTCTTT.

The chain uses TRBV29-1 and TRBJ2-1; D may be TRBD1 (6 bases). Trimming removed 6 bases from V and 8 bases from J, with 8 bases in between. The V gene's germline CDR1 is SQVTM and CDR2 ANQGSEA. The CDR3 has 10 residues. CDR3 protein: CSVHRDEQFF. The CDR3 DNA reads as TGCAGCGTCCACAGGGATGAGCAGTTCTTC.

This chain joins TRBV7-9 and TRBJ1-5, with D uncertain. With 3 bases removed from V and 0 bases from J, the gap between germline ends came to 15 bases. The CDR3 has 17 residues. Germline lookup yields CDR1 SEHNR and CDR2 FQNEAQ (reference sequence). The CDR3 sequence: CASSFNLTIHSNQPQHF. Written as DNA, the CDR3 is TGTGCCAGCAGCTTTAACCTAACAATCCATAGCAATCAGCCCCAGCATTTT. The variable domain in full, with the rest retrieved from reference TRBV7-9 and TRBJ1-5, is DTGVSQNPRHKITKRGQNVTFRCDPISEHNRLYWYRQTLGQGPEFLTYFQNEAQLEKSRLLSDRFSAERPKGSFSTLEIQRTEQGDSAMYLCASSFNLTIHSNQPQHFGDGTRLSIL.